This TCR beta chain was recorded in a study of metastatic and nonmetastatic thyroid tumors. Turning to the study itself: Samples came from malignant and benign thyroid patients, and repertoires were compared across blood and tumor or nodule tissue.

Many counts were recorded for this clone. No antigen is known for it. Study results and caveats: Reported TCR beta diversity, measured in blood and tumor, was significantly higher for malignant thyroid tumors than for benign nodules.

TCRdb re-clonotyped the PCR reads via MiXCR. The table has approximately 30,000 clones, roughly a quarter seen once. The CDR3 consists of 13 residues. Germline V gives CDR1 SGHTA, CDR2 FQGNSA. V lost 1 base to trimming and J lost 6 bases, with 7 bases between them. Thyroid surgery took place with no prior treatment in any patient. The clonotype originates from a female donor with papillary thyroid cancer or a benign thyroid nodule (not recorded which). Some clones in this sample may be carry-over from other donors' samples. The sequencing sample was made of blood. This chain joins TRBV7-2 and TRBJ2-1; D unresolved. CDR3 region: CASSLGAPNEQFF. In DNA, the CDR3 is TGTGCCAGCAGCTTAGGAGCCCCCAATGAGCAGTTCTTC.